The 14 T cell receptor beta chains below come from one sample, sequenced in a study of blood T cell repertoires in COVID-19. The method was immunoSEQ multiplex PCR; TCRdb's version includes in-frame clones alone and lacks a portion of them. The sample includes 200,000 or so clones, around nine tenths of them seen just once. Sequenced: peripheral blood. The receptors come from a man between 60 and 75 years old with COVID-19, enrolled during active disease.

The chain employs TRBV4-1 and TRBJ2-1; 10 nucleotides match TRBD2. Germline V gene data show CDR1 as MGHRA and CDR2 as YSYEKL. Trimming took 0 bases from V and 7 from J; bases not matched to a gene: 6. The CDR3 is 16 amino acids. CDR3 loop: CASSQDTSGGANEQFF. Written as DNA, the CDR3 is TGCGCCAGCAGCCAAGATACCAGCGGGGGGGCAAATGAGCAGTTCTTC.

As to this clone: Within the sample, other DNA sequences also encode this same CDR3. CDR3 coding DNA: TGTGCCAGCAGTTACTCGACAGGGTCAGGAAACACCATATATTTT. Its translation: CASSYSTGSGNTIYF. The V gene is TRBV6-5, the J gene TRBJ1-3; 7 bases line up with TRBD1. From germline, CDR1 is MNHEY and CDR2 SVGAGI. After removal of 0 bases from V and 4 bases from J, the junction contained 3 bases not matched to a gene. This CDR3 has 15 residues.

The V call is TRBV5-5, the J call TRBJ2-3; possible D gene TRBD1, 5 bases. Germline CDR1 reads SGHKS; CDR2 reads YYEKEE (reference sequence). V was trimmed by 2 bases and J by 3 bases, leaving 7 bases between them. The CDR3 length is 13 residues. This CDR3 is CASSLDRTDTQYF. The CDR3 nucleotides are TGTGCCAGCAGCTTAGACAGAACAGATACGCAGTATTTT.

V is TRBV7-2 and J is TRBJ2-3, with 9 bases aligning to TRBD1. Trimming cost V 4 bases and J 2 bases; bases outside gene matches: 7. The germline V gene has CDR1 SGHTA and CDR2 FQGNSA. This CDR3 has 16 amino acids. CDR3 residues: CASSYRDRVVTDTQYF. CDR3 nucleotide sequence: TGTGCCAGCAGCTACCGGGACAGGGTAGTCACAGATACGCAGTATTTT.

J is TRBJ2-3 and V is TRBV7-3, with TRBD2 matching 8 bases. V lost 6 bases, J lost 2 bases, and 7 bases stayed unmatched. Germline CDR1 and CDR2: SGHTA and FQGTGA. The CDR3 loop spans 15 amino acids. Here the CDR3 DNA reads TGTGCCAGCAGTTGGACCGGGGGGGTCACAGATACGCAGTATTTT. It encodes CASSWTGGVTDTQYF.

This clone occurred once. This chain connects TRBV30 to TRBJ1-2; TRBD1 aligns across 7 bases. The CDR3 is 14 amino acids. Trimming at V came to 4 bases and at J to 4 bases, leaving 9 bases not matched to a gene. CDR1 is GTSNPN and CDR2 is SVGIG in the germline V gene (reference sequence). CDR3 coding DNA: TGTGCCTGGATTCCACTACAGGGGACCTATGGCTACACCTTC. Translated: CAWIPLQGTYGYTF.

This clone was counted once. The chain links TRBV6-5 to TRBJ1-2; D unresolved. Trimming removed 3 bases from V and 5 bases from J, with 19 bases in between. The CDR3 spans 16 residues. Germline V gives CDR1 MNHEY, CDR2 SVGAGI. The CDR3 DNA is TGTGCCAGCAGTTATGCTCCATTAGGTGGACTGTATGGCTACACCTTC. Its protein is CASSYAPLGGLYGYTF.

V usage is TRBV13 and J usage is TRBJ2-7; 9 positions agree with TRBD2. Germline assignment: CDR1 PRHDT and CDR2 FYEKMQ (reference sequence). This CDR3 region has 16 residues. V shed 5 bases and J 2 bases; nucleotides not matched to a gene: 10. In DNA form, the CDR3 reads TGTGCCAGCAGCACAAGGGCGGGGGGGGGCCCCTACGAGCAGTACTTC. It codes for CASSTRAGGGPYEQYF.

The genes are TRBV5-6 and TRBJ2-7; no definite D call. The CDR3 is 13 amino acids. V shed 1 base and J shed 4 bases, with 9 bases lying between them. The germline gives CDR1 SGHDT, CDR2 YYEEEE. CDR3 in amino acids: CASSLSGGYEQYF. CDR3 coding DNA: TGTGCCAGCAGCTTGTCGGGTGGGTACGAGCAGTACTTC.

The J gene is TRBJ2-5, the V gene TRBV5-4, with a weak D call TRBD1 (5 bases). V was shortened by 1 base and J by 5 bases, with 15 bases between the two germline ends. Per the germline V gene, CDR1 is SGHNT and CDR2 is YYREEE (reference sequence). CDR3 length equals 15 residues. The CDR3 DNA follows: TGTGCCAGCAGCTTGCAGGGCGCTGGCCGGGAGACCCAGTACTTC. Its protein product is CASSLQGAGRETQYF.

V and J are TRBV7-2 and TRBJ2-7, with 7 bases that match TRBD1. The V and J ends lost 5 bases and 5 bases, in that order; junction bases with no gene match: 9. The CDR3 spans 14 residues. Germline V gene data show CDR1 as SGHTA and CDR2 as FQGNSA. The CDR3 DNA sequence: TGTGCCAGCAGCCCAGGGGGACCCAAGGACGAGCAGTACTTC. Translation gives CASSPGGPKDEQYF.

This clone was seen only once. This chain connects TRBV6-5 to TRBJ1-2, with D tentatively TRBD1 (5 bases). Germline CDR1 and CDR2: MNHEY and SVGAGI. Trimming stripped 7 bases from V and 4 bases from J, with 13 bases between. The CDR3 extends over 13 amino acids. The CDR3 loop reads CASTLGGSYGYTF. CDR3 coding DNA: TGTGCCAGCACTTTGGGGGGGAGCTATGGCTACACCTTC.

Comments on this clone: At one end, the junction sequence differs from germline, possibly due to a read error. V gene TRBV20-1 combines with J gene TRBJ1-2, with a weak D call TRBD1 (6 bases). The CDR3 extends over 11 amino acids. The germline V gene encodes CDR1 DFQATT and CDR2 SNEGSKA (reference sequence). CDR3 nucleotide sequence: TGCAGTGCACCGGACAGCCCTGGTATCGCCTTC. Amino acids: CSAPDSPGIAF.

This clone was observed a handful of times. The chain combines TRBV5-4 with TRBJ2-1; 7 nucleotides agree with TRBD2. J gave up 1 base and V 1 base, and 5 bases lay outside the gene matches. Germline CDR1 is SGHNT and CDR2 is YYREEE (reference sequence). This CDR3 contains 16 residues. Written as DNA, the CDR3 is TGTGCCAGCAGCTTGTGGCGGGAGAGGTCCTACAATGAGCAGTTCTTC. It specifies CASSLWRERSYNEQFF. Complete variable domain (other parts from reference TRBV5-4 and TRBJ2-1): ETGVTQSPTHLIKTRGQQVTLRCSSQSGHNTVSWYQQALGQGPQFIFQYYREEENGRGNFPPRFSGLQFPNYSSELNVNALELDDSALYLCASSLWRERSYNEQFFGPGTRLTVL.